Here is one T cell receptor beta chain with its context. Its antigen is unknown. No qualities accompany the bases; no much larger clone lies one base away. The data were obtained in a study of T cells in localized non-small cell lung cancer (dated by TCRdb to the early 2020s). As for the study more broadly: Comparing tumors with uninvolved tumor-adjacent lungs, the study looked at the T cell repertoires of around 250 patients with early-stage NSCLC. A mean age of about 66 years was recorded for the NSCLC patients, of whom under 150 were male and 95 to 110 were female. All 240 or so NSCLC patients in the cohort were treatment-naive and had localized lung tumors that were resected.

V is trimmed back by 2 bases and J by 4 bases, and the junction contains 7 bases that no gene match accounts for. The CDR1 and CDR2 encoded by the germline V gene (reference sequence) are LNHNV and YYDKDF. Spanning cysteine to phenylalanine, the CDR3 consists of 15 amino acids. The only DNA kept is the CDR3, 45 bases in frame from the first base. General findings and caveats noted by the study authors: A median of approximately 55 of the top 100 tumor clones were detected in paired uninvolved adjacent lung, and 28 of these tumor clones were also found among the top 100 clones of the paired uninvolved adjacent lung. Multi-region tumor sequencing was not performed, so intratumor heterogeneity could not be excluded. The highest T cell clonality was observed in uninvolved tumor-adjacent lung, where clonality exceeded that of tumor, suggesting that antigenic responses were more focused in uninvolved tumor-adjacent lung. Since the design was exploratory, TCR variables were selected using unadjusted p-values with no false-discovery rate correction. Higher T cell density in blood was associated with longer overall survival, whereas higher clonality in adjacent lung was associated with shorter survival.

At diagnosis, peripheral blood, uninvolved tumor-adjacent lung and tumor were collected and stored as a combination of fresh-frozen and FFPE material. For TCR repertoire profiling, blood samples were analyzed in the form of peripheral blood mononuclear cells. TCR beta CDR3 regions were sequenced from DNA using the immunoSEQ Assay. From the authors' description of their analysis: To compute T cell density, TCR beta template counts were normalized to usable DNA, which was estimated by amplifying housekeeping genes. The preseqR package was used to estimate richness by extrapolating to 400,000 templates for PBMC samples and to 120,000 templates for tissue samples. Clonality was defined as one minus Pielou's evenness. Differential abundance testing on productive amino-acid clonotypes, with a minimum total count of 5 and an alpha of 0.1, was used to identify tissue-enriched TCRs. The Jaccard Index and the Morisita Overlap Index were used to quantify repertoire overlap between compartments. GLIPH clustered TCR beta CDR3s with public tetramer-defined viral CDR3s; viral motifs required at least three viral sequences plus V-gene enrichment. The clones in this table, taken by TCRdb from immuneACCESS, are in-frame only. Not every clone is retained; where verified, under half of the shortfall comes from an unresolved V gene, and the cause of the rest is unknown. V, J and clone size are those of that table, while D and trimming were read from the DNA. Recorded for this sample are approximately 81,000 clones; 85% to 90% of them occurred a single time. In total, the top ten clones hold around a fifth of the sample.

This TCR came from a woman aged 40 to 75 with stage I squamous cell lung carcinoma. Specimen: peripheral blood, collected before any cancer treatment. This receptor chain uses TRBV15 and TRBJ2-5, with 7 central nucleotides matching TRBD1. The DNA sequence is TGTGCCACCAGCAGACCCGACAGGGTAGGAGAGACCCAGTACTTC. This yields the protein CATSRPDRVGETQYF.